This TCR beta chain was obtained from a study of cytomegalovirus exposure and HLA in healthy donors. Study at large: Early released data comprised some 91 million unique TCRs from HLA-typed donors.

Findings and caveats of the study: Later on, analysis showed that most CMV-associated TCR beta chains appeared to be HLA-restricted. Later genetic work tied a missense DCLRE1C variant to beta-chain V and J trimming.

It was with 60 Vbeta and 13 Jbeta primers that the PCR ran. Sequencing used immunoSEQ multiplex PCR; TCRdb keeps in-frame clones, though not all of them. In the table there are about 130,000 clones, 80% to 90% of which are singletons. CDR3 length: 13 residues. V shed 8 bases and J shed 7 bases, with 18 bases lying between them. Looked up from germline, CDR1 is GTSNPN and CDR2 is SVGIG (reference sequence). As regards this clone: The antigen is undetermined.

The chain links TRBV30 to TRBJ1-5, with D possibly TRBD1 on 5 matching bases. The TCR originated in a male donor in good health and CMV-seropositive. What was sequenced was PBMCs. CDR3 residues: CALSRGVGQPQHF. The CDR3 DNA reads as TGTGCCCTGAGTAGGGGCGTTGGACAGCCCCAGCATTTT.